Below, 2 T cell receptor beta chains from the same sample are listed, as sequenced in a study of beta chain features in type 1 diabetes. What was sequenced were expressed TCRB transcripts, since all of the isolated RNA had been reverse transcribed. TCRdb keeps only in-frame clones here, not all; method: immunoSEQ multiplex PCR. The sample has some 700,000 clones, around 15% seen once. Their cognate antigens are unknown. General study results and limits: Among all four CD4+ subsets, Type 1 diabetes patients had TCRB CDR3s that were moderately but significantly shorter.

Sequencing input: naive CD4+ T cells from blood. Receptor source: a man between 18 and 35 years old with type 1 diabetes.

A few counts support this clone. This chain joins TRBV13 and TRBJ1-1; D is unresolved. Trimming cost V 11 bases and J 1 base, with 17 bases left between them. The CDR3 has 14 amino acids. Germline values: CDR1 PRHDT, CDR2 FYEKMQ (reference sequence). This chain's CDR3 is CAARGGEGNTEAFF. As DNA, the CDR3 is TGTGCCGCCCGGGGTGGCGAGGGGAACACTGAAGCTTTCTTT.

V gene TRBV7-8 combines with J gene TRBJ1-4; no definite D call. This CDR3 is 12 amino acids long. The germline V and J ends were trimmed by 10 bases and 3 bases, with 9 bases remaining between them. Germline values: CDR1 SGHVS, CDR2 FQNEAQ. The CDR3 spells CATGPSNEKLFF. The CDR3 DNA sequence: TGTGCCACCGGGCCTTCTAATGAAAAACTGTTTTTT.